This TCR beta chain was retrieved from a study of blood T cell repertoires in COVID-19. As for the study in general: Donors in the United States, Italy and Spain gave samples during acute or convalescent COVID-19. PBMCs, B-cell-depleted T cells, or T cells were the source of the cDNA or gDNA that made up the material.

Recruited during active infection, patients (from Seattle) were subsequently followed longitudinally. In the authors' methods: Nucleated cell counts were estimated from reference gene primer amplification. Measured with immunoSEQ multiplex PCR; TCRdb has only the in-frame clones, and not every one. V and J calls and clone size are those listed in that table; D and trimming were worked out from the DNA. The sample contains roughly 120,000 clones, around 90% of which appear only once. There are 12 residues in the CDR3. The germline CDR1 and CDR2 sequences are MNHNY and SVGAGI (reference sequence). V shed 5 bases and J shed 12 bases, with 16 bases lying between them.

The receptor was isolated from a woman in her sixties with COVID-19, enrolled during active disease. Specimen: peripheral blood. V and J are TRBV6-6 and TRBJ1-2; tentative D call: TRBD1 (6 bases). CDR3 DNA: TGTGCCAGCAGTGGGGGCAGGGTGAGAAACACCTTC. Its translation: CASSGGRVRNTF.